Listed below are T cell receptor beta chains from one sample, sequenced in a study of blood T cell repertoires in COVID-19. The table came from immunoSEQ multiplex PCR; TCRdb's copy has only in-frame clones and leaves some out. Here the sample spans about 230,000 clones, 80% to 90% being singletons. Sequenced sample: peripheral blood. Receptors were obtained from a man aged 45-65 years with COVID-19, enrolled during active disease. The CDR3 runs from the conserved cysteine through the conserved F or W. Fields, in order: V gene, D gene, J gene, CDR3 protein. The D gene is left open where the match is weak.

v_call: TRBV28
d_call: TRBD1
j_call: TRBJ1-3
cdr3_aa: CASSSGQANTIYF

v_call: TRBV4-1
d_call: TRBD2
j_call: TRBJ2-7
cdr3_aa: CASSQILAGGPYEQYF

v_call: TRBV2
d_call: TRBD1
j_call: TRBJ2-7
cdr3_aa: CASSARALRGPYEQYF

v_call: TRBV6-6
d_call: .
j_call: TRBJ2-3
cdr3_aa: CASSPQRDITDTQYF

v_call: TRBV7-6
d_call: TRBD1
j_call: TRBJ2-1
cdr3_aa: CASSLRQGSYNEQFF

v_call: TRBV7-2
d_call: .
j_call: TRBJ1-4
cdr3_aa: CASSTRGNEKLFF

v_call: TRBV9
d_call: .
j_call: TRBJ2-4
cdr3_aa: CASSVAGQTKNIQYF

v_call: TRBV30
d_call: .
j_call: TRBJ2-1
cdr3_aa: CAWSRGALSSYNEQFF

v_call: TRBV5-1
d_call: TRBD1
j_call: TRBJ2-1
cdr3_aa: CASSFGDSYNEQFF

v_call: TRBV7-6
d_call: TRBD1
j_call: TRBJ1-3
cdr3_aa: CASSHRGRGPRGNTIYF

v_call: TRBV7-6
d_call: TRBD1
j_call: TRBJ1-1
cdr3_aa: CASSLEGRGTEAFF

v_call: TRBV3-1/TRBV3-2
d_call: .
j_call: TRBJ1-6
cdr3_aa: CASSLPGVGSPLHF

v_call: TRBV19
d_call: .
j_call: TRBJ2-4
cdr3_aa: CASSTADRTKNIQYF

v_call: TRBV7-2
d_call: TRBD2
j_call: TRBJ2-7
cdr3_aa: CASSTGLVSSSYEQYF

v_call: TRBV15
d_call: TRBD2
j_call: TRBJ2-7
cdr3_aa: CATSRERLAGYEQYF

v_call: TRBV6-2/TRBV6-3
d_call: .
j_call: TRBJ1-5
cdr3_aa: CASSHQASNQPQHF

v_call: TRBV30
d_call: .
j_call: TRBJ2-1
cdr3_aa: CAGSYYNEQFF

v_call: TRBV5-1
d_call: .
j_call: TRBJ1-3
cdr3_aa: CASRISGDSGNTIYF

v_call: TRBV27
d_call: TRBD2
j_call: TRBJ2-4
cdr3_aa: CASSLGGLVAKNIQYF

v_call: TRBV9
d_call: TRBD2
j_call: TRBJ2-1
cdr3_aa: CASSVGLAGGHEQFF

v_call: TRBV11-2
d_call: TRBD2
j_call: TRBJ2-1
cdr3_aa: CASSLRLAGVFQQQFF

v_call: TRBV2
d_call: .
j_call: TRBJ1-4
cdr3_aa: CASSYDTSTNEKLFF

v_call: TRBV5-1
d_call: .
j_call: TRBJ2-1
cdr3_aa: CASSLGLGQGQFF

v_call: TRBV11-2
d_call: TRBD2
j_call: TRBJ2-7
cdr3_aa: CASSLGLAASYEQYF